These T cell receptor beta chains were read from a single sample in a study of tumor and adjacent non-tumor tissue in lung cancer. TCRdb redid the calling of the multiplex PCR reads with MiXCR, one entry per CDR3 protein. Of under 95,000 distinct CDR3 sequences listed, around 71% are singletons. Specimen: lung tumor tissue. These receptors originate from a man aged 60-69 years with non-small cell lung cancer. Both conserved end residues are part of each CDR3. D genes are given only for firm matches. Clone sizes are given selectively: once, few, many, or a class where the clone is expanded.

V,D,size,J,DNA,CDR3
TRBV12-3/TRBV12-4,-,many,TRBJ2-2,TGTGCCAGCACTGACGTGGGGGAGAGCACCGGGGAGCTGTTTTTT,CASTDVGESTGELFF
TRBV12-3/TRBV12-4,TRBD1,many,TRBJ1-5,TGTGCCAGCAGTGGGGGACAGAACGACCAGCCCCAGCATTTT,CASSGGQNDQPQHF
TRBV19,TRBD1,-,TRBJ2-4,TGTGCCAGTACGCACAGGGGCAACAAAAACATTCAGTACTTC,CASTHRGNKNIQYF
TRBV11-3,TRBD2,once,TRBJ2-1,TGTGCCAACAGCTTAACTAGCGGGAGGGAAAATGAGCAGTTCTTC,CANSLTSGRENEQFF
TRBV29-1,TRBD2,-,TRBJ2-1,TGCAGCGTTCAACCATCGGGACTAGGGGGAGTGGGGGGGTACAATGAGCAGTTCTTC,CSVQPSGLGGVGGYNEQFF
TRBV29-1,TRBD2,-,TRBJ2-1,TGCAGCGTTGAGACTCGTAGCGGGAGGACCAGTGAGCAGTTCTTC,CSVETRSGRTSEQFF
TRBV29-1,TRBD2,once,TRBJ2-7,TGCAGCGTCTACGATAGCGGGAGTCCCTACGAGCAGTACTTC,CSVYDSGSPYEQYF
TRBV4-1,-,-,TRBJ1-1,TGCGCCAGCAGCCCGCCTCAAAAGGCGGGCACTGAAGCTTTCTTT,CASSPPQKAGTEAFF
TRBV4-3,-,few,TRBJ2-1,TGCGCCAGCAGCCCAAAAGGACTTTACGACGAGCAGTTCTTC,CASSPKGLYDEQFF
TRBV4-3,TRBD2,many,TRBJ2-3,TGCGCCAGCAGCCAAGAGGGTGGGGGAGCGGGGCCAGCTGATACGCAGTATTTT,CASSQEGGGAGPADTQYF
TRBV5-6,-,-,TRBJ2-5,TGTGCCGGCAACTTCGGAGGGGGGGCCCAAGAGACCCAGTACTTC,CAGNFGGGAQETQYF
TRBV5-1,-,few,TRBJ1-2,TGCGCCAGCAGCTTGGCAGGGGATGGCTACACCTTC,CASSLAGDGYTF
TRBV6-1,TRBD2,-,TRBJ2-2,TGTGCCAGCGGGGGGGTCGGCAGCACCGGGGAGCTGTTTTTT,CASGGVGSTGELFF
TRBV11-3,-,-,TRBJ2-6,TGTGCCAGCAGCCAGCAGGGTTCTGGGGCCAACGTCACGACTTTC,CASSQQGSGANVTTF
TRBV28,TRBD1,many,TRBJ1-3,TGTGCCAGCAGACACGATGAGGGGGCCTCTGGAAACACCATATATTTT,CASRHDEGASGNTIYF
TRBV5-1,-,-,TRBJ1-6,TGCGCCAGCAGCTCGGAGGCAGCTGGGACTATGAATTCACCCCTCCACTTT,CASSSEAAGTMNSPLHF
TRBV11-3,TRBD1,medium-sized,TRBJ1-1,TGTGCCAGCTCGACGGGACAGGGGTTTGGGAACACTGAAGCTTTCTTT,CASSTGQGFGNTEAFF
TRBV28,-,-,TRBJ2-2,TGTGCCAGCAATTCCCTTGGGGGGACCGGGACCGGGGAGCTGTTTTTT,CASNSLGGTGTGELFF